What follows describes a single TCR beta chain. Its target is not known. Germline-derived CDR1 and CDR2 are MDHEN and SYDVKM. The CDR3 sequence is 15 residues long. V was trimmed by 7 bases and J by 2 bases, leaving 16 bases between them. CD4+ cells were split into CD45RA+ naive and CD45RA-negative memory subsets. In the original workflow: Quality scores were absent from the junction-only immunoSEQ sequences, so filtering differed. The protocol was immunoSEQ multiplex PCR, while the TCRdb copy is restricted to in-frame clones and leaves out a portion. The DNA was the basis for D and trimming; V, J and clone size are from that table. Among about 190,000 clones listed, roughly 70% were seen once. These data come from a study of shared clonotypes between healthy human individuals. Study context: The plates for each donor numbered three CD4 naive, three CD4 memory, two CD8 naive and one CD8 memory.

Whole-study findings and limits: Non-shared clonotypes displayed generation probabilities falling below those of clonotypes present in all four donors.

Source material: memory CD4+ T cells sorted from blood. Specified subset: CD45RA-negative fraction. The chain links TRBV28 to TRBJ2-3, with D perhaps being TRBD1 or TRBD2 (5 bases each). This receptor was identified in a man aged 25 to 45 in good health. This chain's CDR3 is CASKPPGPSTDTQYF. CDR3 nucleotides: TGTGCCAGCAAACCCCCGGGACCATCCACAGATACGCAGTATTTT.